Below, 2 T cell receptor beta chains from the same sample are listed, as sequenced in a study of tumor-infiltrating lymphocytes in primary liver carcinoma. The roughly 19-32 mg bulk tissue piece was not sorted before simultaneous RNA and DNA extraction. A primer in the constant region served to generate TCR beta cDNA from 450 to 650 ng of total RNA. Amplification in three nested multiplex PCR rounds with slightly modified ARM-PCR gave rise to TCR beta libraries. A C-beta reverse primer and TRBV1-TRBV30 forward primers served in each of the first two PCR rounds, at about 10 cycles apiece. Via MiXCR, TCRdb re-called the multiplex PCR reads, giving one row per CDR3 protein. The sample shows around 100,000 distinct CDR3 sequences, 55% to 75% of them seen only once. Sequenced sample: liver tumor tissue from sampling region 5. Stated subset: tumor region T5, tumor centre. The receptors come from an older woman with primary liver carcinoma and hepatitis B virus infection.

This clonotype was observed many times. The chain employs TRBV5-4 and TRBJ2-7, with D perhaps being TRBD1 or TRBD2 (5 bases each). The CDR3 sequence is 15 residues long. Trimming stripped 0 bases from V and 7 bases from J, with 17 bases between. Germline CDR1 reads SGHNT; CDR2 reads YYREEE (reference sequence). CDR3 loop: CASSLDRAEGSEQYF. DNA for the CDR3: TGTGCCAGCAGCTTGGATCGGGCAGAGGGGTCGGAGCAGTACTTC.

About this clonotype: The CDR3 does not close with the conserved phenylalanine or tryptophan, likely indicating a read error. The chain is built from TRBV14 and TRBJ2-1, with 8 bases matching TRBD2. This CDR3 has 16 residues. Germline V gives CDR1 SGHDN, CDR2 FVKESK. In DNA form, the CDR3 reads TGTGCTAGCAGCCTGTTCGGGACTAGTGCGTACATTGAGCAGTTCATC. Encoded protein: CASSLFGTSAYIEQFI.